What follows describes a single TCR beta chain. The sample comes from a study of blood T cell repertoires in COVID-19. About the study: Sites across the United States, Italy and Spain contributed samples from acute and convalescent COVID-19. In each case, the material was cDNA or gDNA derived from T cells, B-cell-depleted T cells, or PBMCs.

In the authors' workflow: The authors estimated nucleated cell counts from reference gene primer amplification. TCRdb keeps only in-frame clones here, not all; method: immunoSEQ multiplex PCR. V, J and clone size were drawn from that table, and D and trimming were deduced from the DNA. The sample yields some 250,000 clones, 82% seen once. Germline CDR1 and CDR2: SEHNR and FQNEAQ (reference sequence). The CDR3 loop spans 13 amino acids. V lost 5 bases to trimming and J lost 10 bases; unmatched junction nucleotides: 8. The receptor was isolated from a woman aged 55-75 years with active or convalescent COVID-19. The sequencing input was peripheral blood. The chain couples TRBV7-9 to TRBJ2-1; TRBD2 agrees at 7 bases. This CDR3 is CASSLGGGGEQFF. Written as DNA, the CDR3 is TGTGCCAGCAGCCTTGGCGGGGGAGGGGAGCAGTTCTTC. The variable domain in full, with the rest retrieved from reference TRBV7-9 and TRBJ2-1, is DTGVSQNPRHKITKRGQNVTFRCDPISEHNRLYWYRQTLGQGPEFLTYFQNEAQLEKSRLLSDRFSAERPKGSFSTLEIQRTEQGDSAMYLCASSLGGGGEQFFGPGTRLTVL.